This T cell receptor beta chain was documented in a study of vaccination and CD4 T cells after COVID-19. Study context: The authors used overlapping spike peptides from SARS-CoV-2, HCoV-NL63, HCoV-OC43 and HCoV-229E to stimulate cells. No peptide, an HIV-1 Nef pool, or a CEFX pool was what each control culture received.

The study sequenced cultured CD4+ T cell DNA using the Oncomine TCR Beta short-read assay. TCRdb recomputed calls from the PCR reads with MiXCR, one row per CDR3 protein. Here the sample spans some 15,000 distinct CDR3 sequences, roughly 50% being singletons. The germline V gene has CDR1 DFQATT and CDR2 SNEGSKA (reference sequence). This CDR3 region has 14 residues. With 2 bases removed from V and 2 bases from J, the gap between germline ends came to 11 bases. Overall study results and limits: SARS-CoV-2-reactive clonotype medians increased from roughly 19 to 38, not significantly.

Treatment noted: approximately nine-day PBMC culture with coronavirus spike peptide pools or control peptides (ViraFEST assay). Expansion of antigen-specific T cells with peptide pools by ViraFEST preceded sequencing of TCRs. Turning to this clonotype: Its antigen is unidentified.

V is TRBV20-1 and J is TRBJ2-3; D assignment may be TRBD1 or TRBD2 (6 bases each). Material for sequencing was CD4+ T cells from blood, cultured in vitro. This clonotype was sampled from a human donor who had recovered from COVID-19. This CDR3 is CSARMGGVTDTQYF. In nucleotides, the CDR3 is TGCAGTGCTAGAATGGGGGGCGTCACAGATACGCAGTATTTT.